The present T cell receptor (beta chain) was sequenced within a study of long-term antiretroviral therapy in people with HIV. Whole-study results and caveats: Every time point showed a repertoire led by clones expanded before ART. Versus controls, repertoires in people with HIV had narrower CDR3 length ranges.

In the case of this clone: The target antigen is unknown. Other DNA sequences of this sample code for an identical CDR3.

Germline V CDR1 and CDR2: SGHRS, YFSETQ. CDR3 length: 14 amino acids. V dropped 0 bases and J dropped 5 bases, with 11 bases sitting between them. immunoSEQ v3.0 was run at survey level. This table comes from immunoSEQ multiplex PCR, and its TCRdb copy is limited to in-frame clones, with some not included. The sample records some 20,000 clones, around three quarters being singletons. The specimen was unsorted PBMCs, collected 2.9 years after starting antiretroviral therapy. This receptor was identified in a woman in her twenties or thirties with HIV. The chain links TRBV5-1 to TRBJ2-5; no reliable D call. CDR3 residues: CASSLDSPEETQYF. The CDR3 DNA is TGCGCCAGCAGCTTGGATAGTCCAGAGGAGACCCAGTACTTC.